Below, 13 T cell receptor beta chains from the same sample are listed, as sequenced in a study of blood T cell repertoires in COVID-19. The data were produced by immunoSEQ multiplex PCR, yet TCRdb's version contains in-frame clones alone and is incomplete. The sample records around 100,000 clones, roughly 84% being singletons. The sample consisted of peripheral blood. Source of these receptors: a man aged 35-49 years with acute or convalescent COVID-19.

The rearrangement links TRBV7-9 to TRBJ2-1, with TRBD2 matching 9 bases. Trimming cost V 5 bases and J 2 bases; bases outside gene matches: 7. This CDR3 region has 16 residues. Germline-derived CDR1 and CDR2 are SEHNR and FQNEAQ (reference sequence). CDR3 sequence: CASSPLAGDAYNEQFF. The CDR3 DNA follows: TGTGCCAGCAGCCCTTTAGCGGGAGATGCCTACAATGAGCAGTTCTTC. Drawing the rest from reference TRBV7-9 and TRBJ2-1, the complete variable domain is DTGVSQNPRHKITKRGQNVTFRCDPISEHNRLYWYRQTLGQGPEFLTYFQNEAQLEKSRLLSDRFSAERPKGSFSTLEIQRTEQGDSAMYLCASSPLAGDAYNEQFFGPGTRLTVL.

The CDR3: CASSPGGPRDEQYF. DNA of the CDR3: TGTGCCAGCTCTCCAGGGGGCCCCAGGGACGAGCAGTACTTC. This rearrangement joins TRBV18 to TRBJ2-7, with 8 bases fitting TRBD1. Germline V lookup: CDR1 KGHSH, CDR2 LQKENI. After removal of 6 bases from V and 5 bases from J, the junction contained 9 bases not matched to a gene. This CDR3 region has 14 residues.

This rearrangement joins TRBV6-5 to TRBJ2-1; 7 bases line up with TRBD1. CDR1 and CDR2 (germline): MNHEY, SVGAGI. The CDR3 spans 16 residues. V was pared by 2 bases and J by 9 bases, with 13 bases of the junction left unmatched. The CDR3 is CASSYGTVSTYGEQFF. In DNA form, the CDR3 reads TGTGCCAGCAGTTACGGGACAGTCTCTACCTACGGTGAGCAGTTCTTC.

The chain carries TRBV29-1 and TRBJ2-1; D ambiguous. This CDR3 comprises 13 residues. Trimming cost V 4 bases and J 7 bases, with 14 bases left between them. Germline V gives CDR1 SQVTM, CDR2 ANQGSEA. The CDR3: CSVVRSVRNEQFF. CDR3 DNA: TGCAGCGTTGTTCGGAGCGTAAGGAATGAGCAGTTCTTC.

V usage is TRBV20-1 and J usage is TRBJ1-5; 7 nucleotides match TRBD1. The CDR3 extends over 18 amino acids. V dropped 3 bases and J dropped 0; count of bases not matched to a gene: 14. The germline CDR1 and CDR2 sequences are DFQATT and SNEGSKA (reference sequence). In nucleotides, the CDR3 is TGCAGTGCTAGTGCCGGCAGGGGGACCATCTATAGCAATCAGCCCCAGCATTTT. Translated, it gives CSASAGRGTIYSNQPQHF.

The chain uses TRBV11-2 and TRBJ2-2; TRBD1 matches 7 bases. J lost 5 bases, V lost 5 bases, and 8 bases had no gene match. The CDR3 covers 15 residues. Looked up from germline, CDR1 is SGHAT and CDR2 is FQNNGV. The CDR3 loop reads CASSRGGAETGELFF. CDR3 nucleotides: TGTGCCAGCAGCCGAGGGGGCGCCGAGACCGGGGAGCTGTTTTTT.

This chain uses TRBV5-1 with TRBJ2-3; the D gene is possibly TRBD1 (5 bases). The CDR3 runs 15 residues. The V gene's germline CDR1 is SGHRS and CDR2 YFSETQ. V lost 3 bases to trimming and J lost 3 bases, with 14 bases between them. The CDR3 DNA reads TGCGCCAGCAGCTCAAGGGGCAGGAATACAGATACGCAGTATTTT. Translation: CASSSRGRNTDTQYF.

The chain carries TRBV7-8 and TRBJ2-5, with 15 bases fitting TRBD2. CDR3 length equals 17 residues. Germline V gene data show CDR1 as SGHVS and CDR2 as FQNEAQ. With 5 bases clipped from V and 5 bases from J, the junction kept 9 bases outside the gene matches. The CDR3 sequence is CASSPRTSGRAGETQYF. The CDR3 bases are TGTGCCAGCAGCCCTCGGACTAGCGGGAGGGCCGGGGAGACCCAGTACTTC.

This clone occurred a few times. CDR3 DNA: TGTGCCAGCAGCGGTGTGTCTCCCAATGAGCAGTTCTTC. As protein: CASSGVSPNEQFF. This chain joins TRBV6-5 and TRBJ2-1; D is unresolved. CDR3 length: 13 residues. CDR1 MNHEY and CDR2 SVGAGI come from the germline V gene. Trimming removed 6 bases at V and 6 bases at J, with 12 bases between.

This chain uses TRBV4-1 with TRBJ1-4; D not certain. The V gene lost 4 bases and the J gene lost 9 bases, with 15 bases spanning the gap. The CDR3 has 14 amino acids. Germline loops: CDR1 MGHRA, CDR2 YSYEKL. CDR3 residues: CASSLAGFEKKLFF. The CDR3 region has the DNA TGCGCCAGCAGCCTTGCCGGGTTCGAGAAAAAACTGTTTTTT.

This chain links TRBV7-2 with TRBJ2-5; 9 bases agree with TRBD1. Germline CDR1 SGHTA, CDR2 FQGNSA. The length of the CDR3 is 17 residues. After removal of 1 base from V and 5 bases from J, the junction contained 11 bases not matched to a gene. CDR3 sequence: CASSLGWHRGRRETQYF. The CDR3 DNA follows: TGTGCCAGCAGCTTAGGCTGGCACAGGGGGCGCAGGGAGACCCAGTACTTC. The full variable domain, with the rest looked up from reference TRBV7-2 and TRBJ2-5, is GAGVSQSPSNKVTEKGKDVELRCDPISGHTALYWYRQSLGQGLEFLIYFQGNSAPDKSGLPSDRFSAERTGGSVSTLTIQRTQQEDSAVYLCASSLGWHRGRRETQYFGPGTRLLVL.

This chain uses TRBV28 with TRBJ2-3; 10 nucleotides agree with TRBD1. Germline CDR1 MDHEN, CDR2 SYDVKM. Germline trimming cut 3 bases from V and 6 bases from J; bases unmatched to any gene: 6. This CDR3 has 15 amino acids. CDR3 in amino acids: CASSFLTGGSDTQYF. Here the CDR3 DNA reads TGTGCCAGCAGTTTTCTGACAGGGGGCTCGGATACGCAGTATTTT. Using reference TRBV28 and TRBJ2-3 for the parts outside the CDR3, the full variable domain is DVKVTQSSRYLVKRTGEKVFLECVQDMDHENMFWYRQDPGLGLRLIYFSYDVKMKEKGDIPEGYSVSREKKERFSLILESASTNQTSMYLCASSFLTGGSDTQYFGPGTRLTVL.

This rearrangement joins TRBV27 to TRBJ1-6; D is unresolved. The CDR3 covers 13 residues. The V gene lost 4 bases and the J gene lost 11 bases, with 12 bases spanning the gap. Germline loops: CDR1 MNHEY, CDR2 SMNVEV (reference sequence). The CDR3 DNA is TGTGCCAGCAGTTCGGGGATCGGGGCACCCCTCCACTTT. Its translation is CASSSGIGAPLHF.